This TCR beta chain was observed in a study of T-cell memory formation after mild COVID-19. Study summary: Largely, TCR clusters stayed within a single donor.

TCRdb itself ran the 5' RACE reads through MiXCR, one entry per CDR3 protein. The sample yields some 160,000 distinct CDR3 sequences, roughly 28% seen once. Study outcomes and limitations: SARS-CoV-2 specificity was not confirmed for second-wave clones peaking on day 37. Clones contracting over day 15 to 85 were CD4/CD8 balanced, with later expanders leaning CD4+.

Concerning this clonotype itself: What it binds is not known.

The TCR comes from an adult woman who had mild COVID-19 (a few samples of this study predate the infection). Cell type and time point are not known. The specimen sequenced was PBMCs or a T cell subset sorted from them (not recorded which).

The DNA for the CDR3 is TGTGCCAGCAGCCAAGACAAATGGGGAGACAGGAACACTGAAGCTTTCTTT. This codes for CASSQDKWGDRNTEAFF. The V call is TRBV3-1, the J call TRBJ1-1; tentatively, D is TRBD1 (5 bases). V was trimmed by 0 bases and J by 1 base, leaving 15 bases between them. The CDR3 spans 17 residues. CDR1 and CDR2 (germline): LGHDT, YNNKEL (reference sequence).